The present T cell receptor (beta chain) was sequenced within a study of T cell repertoires in cytomegalovirus infection. As to this clonotype: The target antigen is unknown.

Each CDR3 protein gets one entry after TCRdb re-called the reads with MiXCR. The table records about 920,000 distinct CDR3 sequences, approximately 32% of them present only once. Germline CDR1 LNHDA, CDR2 SQIVND (reference sequence). The V end was cut by 9 bases, the J end by 10 bases, with 19 bases between. The CDR3 extends over 13 amino acids. J is TRBJ2-1 and V is TRBV19; a possible D gene is TRBD1 (5 bases). The receptor's source is a human donor in good health (CMV status not recorded). Some clones in this sample may be carry-over from other donors' samples. The source was cultured CD8+ T cells from PBMCs, collected from culture after CMV antigen stimulation. Written as DNA, the CDR3 is TGTGCCAGCCACTCTGGGTTCAAGGGGGAGCAGTTCTTC. Its translation: CASHSGFKGEQFF.